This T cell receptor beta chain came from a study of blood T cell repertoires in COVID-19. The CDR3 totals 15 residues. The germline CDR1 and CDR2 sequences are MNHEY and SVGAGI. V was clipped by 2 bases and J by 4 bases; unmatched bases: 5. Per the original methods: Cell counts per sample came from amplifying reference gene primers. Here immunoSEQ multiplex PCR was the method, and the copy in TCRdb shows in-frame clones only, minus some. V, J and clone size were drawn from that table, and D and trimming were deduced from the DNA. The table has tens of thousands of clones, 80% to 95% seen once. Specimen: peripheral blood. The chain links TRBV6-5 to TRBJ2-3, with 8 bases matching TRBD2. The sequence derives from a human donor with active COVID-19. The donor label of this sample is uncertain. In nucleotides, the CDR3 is TGTGCCAGCAGTTACGGGTCGGGGGGGCCAGATACGCAGTATTTT. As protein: CASSYGSGGPDTQYF.